These 19 T cell receptor beta chains originate from one sample sequenced in a study of shared clonotypes between healthy human individuals. Measured with immunoSEQ multiplex PCR; TCRdb has only the in-frame clones, and not every one. The table has about 2.2 million clones, 80% to 95% seen once; the top ten hold around 1.7%. CD8 cells classed as naive were CD45RO-negative and positively selected for CCR7, excluding terminally differentiated effector memory CD45RA+ cells. Sequencing used naive CD8+ T cells from PBMCs. These receptor sequences come from a man between 18 and 35 years old in good health. Some clones in this sample may be carry-over from other donors' samples.

CDR3 in amino acids: CASSSGGRFNQPQHF. CDR3 bases: TGTGCCAGCAGTTCCGGAGGACGGTTCAATCAGCCCCAGCATTTT. The rearrangement uses TRBV6-5 and TRBJ1-5, with D unclear. The CDR3 spans 15 residues. The germline V gene encodes CDR1 MNHEY and CDR2 SVGAGI. The germline V and J ends were trimmed by 4 bases and 3 bases, with 13 bases remaining between them.

The chain joins TRBV2 to TRBJ1-2, with D possibly TRBD1 on 5 matching bases. CDR1 SNHLY and CDR2 FYNNEI come from the germline V gene. V gave up 7 bases and J gave up 3 bases, with 9 bases separating them. This CDR3 is built from 12 residues. The CDR3 region is CASMSRDYGYTF. The CDR3 DNA sequence: TGTGCCAGCATGTCCAGGGACTATGGCTACACCTTC.

The gene calls are TRBV6-1 and TRBJ2-3; D remains ambiguous. Germline CDR1 is MNHNS and CDR2 is SASEGT. Trimming cost V 10 bases and J 2 bases, with 19 bases left between them. This CDR3 contains 15 residues. The CDR3 here is CAIKDTQLYTDTQYF. CDR3 nucleotide sequence: TGTGCCATCAAAGACACGCAACTTTACACAGATACGCAGTATTTT.

The chain employs TRBV28 and TRBJ1-2; TRBD1 aligns across 12 bases. The germline CDR1 and CDR2 sequences are MDHEN and SYDVKM. The CDR3 length is 13 residues. V shed 4 bases, J shed 7 bases, and the junction held 1 base outside the gene matches. The DNA of the CDR3 is TGTGCCAGCAGTTGGGACAGGGGGCTTGGCTACACCTTC. It is translated as CASSWDRGLGYTF.

Concerning this clone itself: The same CDR3 arises from other DNA sequences in this sample as well. The rearrangement joins TRBV27 to TRBJ1-1; D remains unclear. Germline V lookup: CDR1 MNHEY, CDR2 SMNVEV (reference sequence). Trimming removed 3 bases from V and 4 bases from J, with 6 bases in between. The CDR3 loop spans 12 amino acids. Written as DNA, the CDR3 is TGTGCCAGCAGTTTCCGGGGCACTGAAGCTTTCTTT. Its protein is CASSFRGTEAFF.

The chain carries TRBV4-2 and TRBJ2-3; 7 nucleotides agree with TRBD2. Germline V lookup: CDR1 LGHNA, CDR2 YNFKEQ. With 3 bases clipped from V and 3 bases from J, the junction kept 15 bases outside the gene matches. This CDR3 is built from 18 residues. The CDR3 sequence is CASSHREGRTRGTDTQYF. The CDR3 DNA sequence: TGTGCCAGCAGCCACAGGGAGGGTAGGACTAGGGGAACAGATACGCAGTATTTT.

V usage is TRBV11-3 and J usage is TRBJ2-2; D remains ambiguous. CDR3 length: 17 amino acids. Trimming took off 5 bases at V and 0 bases at J, with 16 bases between the two ends. Germline V lookup: CDR1 SGHNT, CDR2 YENEEA. CDR3 sequence reads: CASSPLYFGANTGELFF. The CDR3 nucleotides are TGTGCCAGCAGCCCCCTATATTTCGGAGCGAACACCGGGGAGCTGTTTTTT. The full variable domain, its missing parts supplied by reference TRBV11-3 and TRBJ2-2, is EAGVVQSPRYKIIEKKQPVAFWCNPISGHNTLYWYLQNLGQGPELLIRYENEEAVDDSQLPKDRFSAERLKGVDSTLKIQPAELGDSAVYLCASSPLYFGANTGELFFGEGSRLTVL.

The rearrangement uses TRBV5-1 and TRBJ1-5; 8 bases map to TRBD1. Per the germline V gene, CDR1 is SGHRS and CDR2 is YFSETQ. The CDR3 has 15 residues. V shed 4 bases and J 7 bases; nucleotides not matched to a gene: 10. CDR3 DNA: TGCGCCAGCAGCCTCCAGGGGGCGCGGGGACAGCCCCAGCATTTT. It specifies CASSLQGARGQPQHF.

The chain recombines TRBV5-4 with TRBJ1-5; D perhaps matches TRBD1 (5 bases). This CDR3 contains 13 residues. Trimming pared 4 bases from V and 7 bases from J, leaving 12 bases between. The germline gives CDR1 SGHNT, CDR2 YYREEE (reference sequence). CDR3 DNA sequence: TGTGCCAGCAGCGCGGAGGGGTTACAGCCCCAGCATTTT. It is translated as CASSAEGLQPQHF.

The chain joins TRBV2 to TRBJ2-4, with D perhaps matching TRBD2 (6 bases). From germline, CDR1 is SNHLY and CDR2 FYNNEI. V was cut by 5 bases and J by 7 bases, with 15 bases left in between. The CDR3 spans 14 residues. The DNA for the CDR3 is TGTGCCAGCAGTCCTGGCGGGACCCGCAACATTCAGTACTTC. This codes for CASSPGGTRNIQYF.

This rearrangement joins TRBV19 to TRBJ2-1, with 8 bases lining up with TRBD2. The J segment lost 3 bases and the V segment lost 3 bases, leaving 4 bases of the junction unmatched. Germline V CDR1 and CDR2: LNHDA, SQIVND (reference sequence). This CDR3 is built from 15 residues. In nucleotides, the CDR3 is TGTGCCAGTAGTATTTTTAGCGGGATCTACAATGAGCAGTTCTTC. It specifies CASSIFSGIYNEQFF.

The rearrangement uses TRBV27 and TRBJ2-7; D is perhaps TRBD2 (6 bases). The CDR3 runs 16 residues. Trimming stripped 7 bases from V and 4 bases from J, with 23 bases between. From germline, CDR1 is MNHEY and CDR2 SMNVEV (reference sequence). The CDR3 spells CASNPTPGLSLYEQYF. In DNA form, the CDR3 reads TGTGCCAGCAACCCTACTCCGGGACTCAGCCTATACGAGCAGTACTTC.

V and J are TRBV27 and TRBJ1-2, with TRBD1 matching 9 bases. The germline V gene encodes CDR1 MNHEY and CDR2 SMNVEV (reference sequence). Germline trimming cut 2 bases from V and 7 bases from J; bases unmatched to any gene: 8. The CDR3 loop spans 15 amino acids. Here the CDR3 DNA reads TGTGCCAGCAGTTTAATCGGGACAGGGAAGTCTGGCTACACCTTC. Its translation is CASSLIGTGKSGYTF.

This clone has only one observation. The genes are TRBV5-1 and TRBJ2-1, with a weak D call TRBD2 (5 bases). This CDR3 region has 16 residues. Trimming removed 5 bases at V and 5 bases at J, with 20 bases between. Germline lookup yields CDR1 SGHRS and CDR2 YFSETQ. Here the CDR3 reads CASSSLDSGLDNEQFF. CDR3 nucleotides: TGCGCCAGCAGTTCCTTGGACTCCGGATTAGACAATGAGCAGTTCTTC.

V gene TRBV27 combines with J gene TRBJ2-7, with a possible D match to TRBD2 (6 bases). The germline V gene has CDR1 MNHEY and CDR2 SMNVEV (reference sequence). The V end was cut by 0 bases, the J end by 3 bases, with 15 bases between. CDR3 length: 16 amino acids. CDR3 in amino acids: CASSLSAGRSLYEQYF. The CDR3 DNA reads TGTGCCAGCAGTTTATCGGCGGGACGCAGCCTCTACGAGCAGTACTTC.

The V gene is TRBV27, the J gene TRBJ2-7, with 7 bases fitting TRBD1. The CDR3 totals 15 residues. The V segment lost 5 bases and the J segment 4 bases; nucleotides outside the gene matches: 11. The germline gives CDR1 MNHEY, CDR2 SMNVEV (reference sequence). CDR3 protein: CASSTKTGVRYEQYF. The CDR3 DNA sequence: TGTGCCAGCAGTACAAAAACAGGGGTTCGGTACGAGCAGTACTTC.

This clone was counted once. This chain joins TRBV4-1 and TRBJ2-3; no firm D call. This CDR3 is 19 amino acids long. Germline assignment: CDR1 MGHRA and CDR2 YSYEKL. V was pared by 0 bases and J by 2 bases, with 21 bases between. This chain's CDR3 is CASSQDRTEYMINTDTQYF. Here the CDR3 DNA reads TGCGCCAGCAGCCAAGATCGAACGGAGTATATGATTAACACAGATACGCAGTATTTT.

The rearrangement uses TRBV6-5 and TRBJ1-2, with D unclear. The CDR3 runs to 14 residues. Germline values: CDR1 MNHEY, CDR2 SVGAGI. Trimming took off 6 bases at V and 7 bases at J, with 18 bases between the two ends. CDR3 in DNA: TGTGCCAGCAGCCCCTCAAGGGTATACAGTGGCTACACCTTC. This gives the protein CASSPSRVYSGYTF.

There are a few counts of this clone. The chain employs TRBV5-1 and TRBJ2-7; the D is unclear. V was pared by 3 bases and J by 7 bases, with 8 bases between. Germline lookup yields CDR1 SGHRS and CDR2 YFSETQ. The CDR3 is made up of 11 amino acids. CDR3 amino acids: CASSSRSEQYF. The CDR3 DNA follows: TGCGCCAGCAGCTCCCGGAGTGAGCAGTACTTC. Variable domain in full (rest from reference TRBV5-1 and TRBJ2-7): KAGVTQTPRYLIKTRGQQVTLSCSPISGHRSVSWYQQTPGQGLQFLFEYFSETQRNKGNFPGRFSGRQFSNSRSEMNVSTLELGDSALYLCASSSRSEQYFGPGTRLTVT.